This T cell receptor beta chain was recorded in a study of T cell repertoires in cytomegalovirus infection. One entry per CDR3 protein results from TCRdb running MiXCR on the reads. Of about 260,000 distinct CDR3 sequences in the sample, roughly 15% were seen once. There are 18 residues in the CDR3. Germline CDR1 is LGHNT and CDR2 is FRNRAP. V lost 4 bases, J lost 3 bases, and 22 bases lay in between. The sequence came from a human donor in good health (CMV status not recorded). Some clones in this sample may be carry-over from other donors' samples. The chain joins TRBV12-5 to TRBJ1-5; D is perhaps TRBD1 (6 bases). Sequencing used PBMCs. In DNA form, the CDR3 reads TGTGCTAGTGGTTCCACACCCCTGGAGGACAGCCCCAATCAGCCCCAGCATTTT. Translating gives CASGSTPLEDSPNQPQHF.